This T cell receptor (beta chain) is drawn from a study of cytomegalovirus exposure and HLA in healthy donors (TCRdb year 2017). For context, the study as a whole: An earlier analysis of 587 of the donors reported approximately 300 Gb of sequence data and about 120 million unique TCR beta sequences obtained from about 180 million T cells. Because of strong linkage in the cohort, five DR-DQ haplotypes were treated as single units for association and clustering. Class I and class II HLA loci were covered by the typing at four-digit resolution. The genetic ancestry cluster associated with self-reported Caucasian donors included 81% of the 300 to 400 genotyped donors. Across approximately 400 genotyped donors of the cohort, an average of about 250,000 unique TCR beta nucleotide sequences per donor were sequenced, and roughly 18% of those sequences were non-productive. Rather than drawing on any new phenotypic data, the later analysis identified candidate immune exposures from TCR beta sequences and the way those sequences occurred across donors. In an earlier analysis of roughly 600 of the donors, high-throughput TCR beta sequencing was used to judge whether each TCR beta V gene segment behaved as functional or pseudogenic. Every discovery cohort repertoire had been produced on one sequencing platform. Typing coverage varied by locus: about 620-630 donors for A, B, C, DRB1 and DQB1; approximately 500 for DQA1; over 600 for DPA1; around 490 for DPB1. An early release covering roughly 600 HLA-typed donors comprised around 300 gigabases of sequencing data and about 90 million unique TCR sequences. To predict cytomegalovirus infection status, the study brought together high-throughput TCR immunosequencing, statistical association of individual TCRs with disease status, and machine learning. The aim of the study was to test whether cataloging public T cell receptors could identify signatures of past pathogen exposure. Donor age, sex, ethnicity and CMV serostatus were compiled alongside the repertoire data. Besides the first cohort of hundreds of subjects, a separate validation cohort made up of 90 to 150 different subjects was used. Genome-wide SNP genotypes for about three fifths of the roughly 700 donors were used in a later genetic analysis, which treated that subset as a discovery cohort. The study profiled the T cell repertoires of some 610 subjects by immunosequencing and related them to cytomegalovirus serostatus. In a later analysis, previously published TCR beta repertoires from hundreds of donors were re-analyzed and high-resolution HLA genotyping was added so that TCR occurrence patterns could be studied. Overall study results and their limits: Broadly in line with IMGT annotations, most TCR beta V segments showed up in productive rearrangements about 90% or about 30% of the time in an earlier analysis of under 700 of the donors. Because counts were too low, 15 to 20 rarely observed V segments, including chromosome 9 orphons, were excluded from the earlier analysis of about 500 of the donors. A further reported finding was that TCR beta sequences accurately predicted the HLA-A and HLA-B alleles for most subjects in the first cohort. Most CMV-associated TCR beta chains appeared to be HLA-restricted in a later analysis, and the HLA associations seemed to be driven largely by CMV exposure. Only TCR beta chains were sequenced in this cohort, and the absence of alpha or paired-chain data limited detectable features. In a later genetic analysis, fewer N-insertions in productive TCRs were reported among donors in an Asian-associated ancestry cluster than the approximately 710-donor mean. In a later analysis, around 17,000 TCR beta sequences were associated with specific HLA alleles at a false discovery rate of 0.05. V-gene and J-gene trimming of TCR beta chains was associated with a missense DCLRE1C variant in a later genetic analysis, and the association was replicated in an independent cohort. The authors suggested that the approach could potentially be extended to other disease states and immunological phenotypes. According to a later analysis, TCR association rates differed among HLA loci, with DRB1 alleles showing the most associated TCRs and HLA-C alleles showing the fewest. Immune exposure information for the cohort was limited to CMV serostatus. A total of fewer than 200 TCR beta chains were listed by the study as associated with cytomegalovirus. The presence/absence analyses assumed that sequencing depth was roughly uniform across donors, and that assumption may not be true. Linkage disequilibrium might explain the correlated functional status among segregating V segments, but an unknown experimental factor could not be excluded. When HLA alleles, especially DR and DQ, strongly co-occurred, TCR associations were difficult to assign to individual alleles. Some IMGT-functional V segments, including TRBV6-2 and TRBV6-3, could not be told apart with the 87-base-pair reads, so those segments were excluded. A few of the identified cytomegalovirus-associated TCR beta chains were confirmed in vitro to be specific for cytomegalovirus antigens. While some public TCRs were present in many individuals, most TCR sequences turned up only very rarely across donors. A group of highly shared sequence variants was considered likely to be a technical artifact of the sequencing pipeline. According to a later analysis, parvovirus B19, influenza, CMV and Epstein-Barr virus appeared linked to several top co-occurrence clusters. Because some donors lacked HLA typing at each locus, the association tests relied only on the typed subset. In a later analysis, HLA-associated TCR beta chains were found to be more clonally expanded and to have lower generation probabilities than equally common non-associated chains. The classifier was reported to diagnose cytomegalovirus status with high specificity and sensitivity in both the original cohort and the validation cohort.

In total, over 600 healthy bone marrow donors made up the cohort. Cohort members were all nominally healthy when sampled, although unrecorded immune exposures were likely present. The donor tested CMV seronegative and was one of the 352 seronegative cohort members. Every donor gave a peripheral blood sample, and the peripheral blood mononuclear cells from that sample were used for TCR beta sequencing. Genomic DNA extraction from the blood cell samples was performed with the Qiagen DNeasy Blood Extraction Kit. Library construction relied on the immunoSEQ multiplex PCR assay. For the multiplex PCR, a mixture combining 60 forward primers for TCR Vbeta segments and 13 reverse primers for TCR Jbeta segments was used. A multiplex PCR assay on genomic DNA amplified the CDR3 region of rearranged TCR beta genes. The amplified TCR beta libraries were sequenced on the Illumina HiSeq System as 87-base-pair reads. The study's own analysis went as follows. A later analysis tallied 75 million to 85 million unique TCR beta chains across the 650 to 750 repertoires, and some 10 million of those chains were shared by two or more donors. Raw reads were error-corrected and collapsed into unique sequences by a nearest-neighbor algorithm in which closely related sequences were merged to remove PCR and sequencing errors. Alignment of CDR3 sequences to IMGT reference sequences was used to assign V, D and J gene segments. For a sequence to be retained, a match of at least six nucleotides to both a V gene segment and a J gene segment was required. A rearrangement counted as productive if the CDR3 had no stop codons and remained in frame with V and J, and every other rearrangement counted as non-productive. CDR3 was defined by IMGT convention, running from the second conserved V-encoded cysteine to the conserved J-encoded phenylalanine. The earlier analysis of some 600 of the donors excluded sequences that lacked an unambiguous match to a single V gene segment. An earlier analysis of about 590 of the donors classified V segments as functional when productive rearrangements were above 56.7% and as segregating when the standard deviation between donors was above 5%. A statistical classification framework was built for diagnosing cytomegalovirus status from the catalog of TCR beta chain sequences. In a later analysis, TCR nucleotide sequences were compared against IMGT/GENE-DB human TR gene sequences so that V and J genes could be assigned. In a later analysis, CDR3 sequences and most-parsimonious VDJ recombination scenarios were assigned using the TCRdist pipeline. A later analysis defined each TCR beta chain by its CDR3 amino acid sequence plus V-gene family, and excluded reads lacking a unique V-gene family. In a later analysis, 450 to 600 highly shared, low-generation-probability nucleotide sequences were removed to address suspected cross-contamination and a sequencing artifact. In a later analysis, a clonal expansion index was calculated for each public chain from normalized within-repertoire ranks of inferred template counts. A later analysis computed generation probabilities with a VDJ recombination model fitted to out-of-frame rearrangements, and checked the results against IGoR. In a later analysis, hypergeometric tests were used to score TCR-TCR, TCR-HLA and TCR-CMV co-occurrence, with a repertoire-size bias correction applied to TCR pairs. A later analysis estimated false discovery rates by permuting HLA or CMV assignments 20 times. In a later analysis, co-occurring TCRs were grouped with DBSCAN, and TCRdist sequence similarity was added when clustering was performed within HLA-allele-positive subsets. For co-occurrence clustering, repertoires with fewer than 30,000 or more than 120,000 public chains were excluded, along with several repertoires with anomalous nucleotide sharing. Held by TCRdb, this immuneACCESS table contains in-frame sequences only and omits some clones. Under half of the omission traces to an unresolved V gene where checked; the cause of the rest is unknown. Clone size and V and J calls were adopted from that table, with D and trimming inferred from the DNA. This sample gives roughly 160,000 clones in total; approximately 71% of them show up just once. The leading ten clones occupy more than 1.3% of the sample.

The CDR3, from cysteine to phenylalanine, totals 15 residues. This entry keeps only the CDR3 DNA: 45 bases, framed from base 1. Per the germline V gene, KGHSH is the CDR1 and LQKENI is the CDR2. Here V drops 3 bases and J drops 4 bases, and the junction holds 5 bases not matched to any gene. With respect to this clone: Its antigen is still unknown. Base qualities are missing; no much larger clone stands one base away.

The sequence links TRBV18 to TRBJ2-1; TRBD1 matches 8 bases in the middle. The TCR sequence derives from a girl aged 10 to 17 in good health and CMV-seronegative. The sequencing input was PBMCs. CDR3 region: CASSPPGQGYNEQFF. DNA sequence: TGTGCCAGCTCACCTCCTGGACAGGGATACAATGAGCAGTTCTTC.